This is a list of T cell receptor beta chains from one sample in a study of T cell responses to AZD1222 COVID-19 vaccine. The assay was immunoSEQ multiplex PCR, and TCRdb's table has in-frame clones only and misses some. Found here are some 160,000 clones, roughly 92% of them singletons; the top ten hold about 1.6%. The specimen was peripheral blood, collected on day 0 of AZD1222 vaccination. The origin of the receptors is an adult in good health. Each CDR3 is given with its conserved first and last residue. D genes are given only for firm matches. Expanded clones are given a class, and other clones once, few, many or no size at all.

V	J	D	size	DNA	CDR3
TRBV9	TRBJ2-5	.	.	TGTGCCAGCAGCCGTTCCCCCAGGGTCGAAGAGACCCAGTACTTC	CASSRSPRVEETQYF
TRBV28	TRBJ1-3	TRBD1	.	TGTGCCAGCAGTCGGACAGGGACTGGAAACACCATATATTTT	CASSRTGTGNTIYF
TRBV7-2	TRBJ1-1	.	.	TGTGCCAGCAGCTTAGTTAGGTTGACTGAAGCTTTCTTT	CASSLVRLTEAFF
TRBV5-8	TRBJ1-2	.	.	TGTGCCAGCAGCTTGGACAGGTCCCACCTCTATGGCTACACCTTC	CASSLDRSHLYGYTF
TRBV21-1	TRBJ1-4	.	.	TGTGCCAGCAACCCGATCGACAGGGTTGAGAAACTGTTTTTT	CASNPIDRVEKLFF
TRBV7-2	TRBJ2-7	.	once	TGTGCCAGCAGCCCCAGACAGGTTTCCTACGAGCAGTACTTC	CASSPRQVSYEQYF
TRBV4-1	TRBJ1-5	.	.	TGCGCCAGCAGCCCCCCTACCGGAAGGGGCCGGCGCAATCAGCCCCAGCATTTT	CASSPPTGRGRRNQPQHF
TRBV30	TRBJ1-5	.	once	TGTGCCTGGAGTAACGGGGGCTCTCAGCCCCAGCATTTT	CAWSNGGSQPQHF
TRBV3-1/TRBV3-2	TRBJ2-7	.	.	TGTGCCAGCAGCCAAGTATACTTGGGGGGTGTAAACGAGCAGTACTTC	CASSQVYLGGVNEQYF
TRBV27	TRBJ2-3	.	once	TGTGCCAGCAGTTTATTAGGTAGCACAGATACGCAGTATTTT	CASSLLGSTDTQYF
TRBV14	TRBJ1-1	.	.	TGTGCCAGCAGCCATTCCCAGGGATGGCCCACTGAAGCTTTCTTT	CASSHSQGWPTEAFF
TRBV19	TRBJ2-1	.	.	TGTGCCAGTAGCCCCACAGCCCCCTACAATGAGCAGTTCTTC	CASSPTAPYNEQFF
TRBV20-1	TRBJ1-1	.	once	TGCAGTGCTAGTGGCGGAGGAGGGAACACTGAAGCTTTCTTT	CSASGGGGNTEAFF
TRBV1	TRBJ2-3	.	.	TGCACCAGCAGTCGACTAGCGTGTGGGGCAGATACGCAGTATTTT	CTSSRLACGADTQYF
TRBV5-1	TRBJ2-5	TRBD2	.	TGCGCCAGCAGCAGAACAGCGGGAGTACAAGAGACCCAGTACTTC	CASSRTAGVQETQYF
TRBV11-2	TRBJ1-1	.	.	TGTGCCAGCAGCTTAGGATACAGGAGGATGAACACTGAAGCTTTCTTT	CASSLGYRRMNTEAFF
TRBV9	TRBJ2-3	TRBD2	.	TGTGCCAGCAGCCCCCGGGGTAGCGGGGGGGCCCCAGATACGCAGTATTTT	CASSPRGSGGAPDTQYF
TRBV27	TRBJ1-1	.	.	TGTGCCAGCAGTAGTTGGACCGGGGCTCGCACTGAAGCTTTCTTT	CASSSWTGARTEAFF
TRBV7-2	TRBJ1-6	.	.	TGTGCCAGCCGATCACCTGTGGGAGGGGCCCTCCACTTT	CASRSPVGGALHF
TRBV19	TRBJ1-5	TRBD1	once	TGTGCCAGTAGGGCCGGGACAGGGCCCAATCAGCCCCAGCATTTT	CASRAGTGPNQPQHF
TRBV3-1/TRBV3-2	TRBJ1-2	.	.	TGTGCCAGCAGCCAACAAGATCGGGGCCCCCGAGGCTATGGCTACACCTTC	CASSQQDRGPRGYGYTF
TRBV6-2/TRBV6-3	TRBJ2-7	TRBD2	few	TGTGCCAGCAGTTACTCCGATAGCGGGGCTCCCTACGAGCAGTACTTC	CASSYSDSGAPYEQYF
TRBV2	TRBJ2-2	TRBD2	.	TGTGCCAGCAGTTTTGGACTAGCGGCGAACACCGGGGAGCTGTTTTTT	CASSFGLAANTGELFF
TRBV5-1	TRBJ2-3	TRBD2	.	TGCGCCAGCAGCGTGGCGGGGGGACTAAGCACAGATACGCAGTATTTT	CASSVAGGLSTDTQYF
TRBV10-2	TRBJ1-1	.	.	TGCGCCAGCAGTGTTGGCTCCTGGGACACTGAAGCTTTCTTT	CASSVGSWDTEAFF
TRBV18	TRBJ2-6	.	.	TGTGCCAGCTCACCTACAGTCTCTGGGGCCAACGTCCTGACTTTC	CASSPTVSGANVLTF
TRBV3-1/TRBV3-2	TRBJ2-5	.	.	TGTGCCAGCAGCCACAACGGCCAAGAGACCCAGTACTTC	CASSHNGQETQYF
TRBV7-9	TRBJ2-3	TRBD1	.	TGTGCCAGCAGCTTCAGGACAGGGAGCACAGATACGCAGTATTTT	CASSFRTGSTDTQYF
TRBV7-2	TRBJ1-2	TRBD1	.	TGTGCCAGCAGTCCGGACAGGGAGCGTGGCTACACCTTC	CASSPDRERGYTF
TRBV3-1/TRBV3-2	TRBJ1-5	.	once	TGTGCCAGCAGCCAACAGCTGGATCAGCCCCAGCATTTT	CASSQQLDQPQHF
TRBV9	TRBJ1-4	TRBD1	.	TGTGCCAGCAGCGTAGAAGACAGGGCTAGGGAAAAACTGTTTTTT	CASSVEDRAREKLFF
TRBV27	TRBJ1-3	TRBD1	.	TGTGCCAGCAGTCCGAGGACAGGGCAGGAGCCCTCTGGAAACACCATATATTTT	CASSPRTGQEPSGNTIYF
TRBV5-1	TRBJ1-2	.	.	TGCGCCAGCAGCTCCCCCCTGCTAACCGGGGGGAACTATGGCTACACCTTC	CASSSPLLTGGNYGYTF
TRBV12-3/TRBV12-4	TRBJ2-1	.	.	TGTGCCAGCAGCCACACTAGCTACAATGAGCAGTTCTTC	CASSHTSYNEQFF
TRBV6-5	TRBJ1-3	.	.	TGTGCCAGCAGTTACACATCCCGCTACTCTGGAAACACCATATATTTT	CASSYTSRYSGNTIYF
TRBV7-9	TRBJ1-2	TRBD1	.	TGTGCCAGCAGCCCGTGGGGACAGGGGGCCCTAGACTATGGCTACACCTTC	CASSPWGQGALDYGYTF
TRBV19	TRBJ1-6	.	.	TGTGCCAGTAGTCCCGGACAGAATTCACCCCTCCACTTT	CASSPGQNSPLHF
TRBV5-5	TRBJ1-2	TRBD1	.	TGTGCCAGCAGCCCTACGACAGGGAACTATGGCTACACCTTC	CASSPTTGNYGYTF
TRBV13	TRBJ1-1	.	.	TGTGCCAGCAGCCGTCGAAGACACACTGAAGCTTTCTTT	CASSRRRHTEAFF
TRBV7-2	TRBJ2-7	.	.	TGTGCCAGCAGCCCAGGACCCGGGCGATCCCCCTACGAGCAGTACTTC	CASSPGPGRSPYEQYF
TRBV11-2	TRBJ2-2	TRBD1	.	TGTGCCAGCAGCACGCGACCCGACAGGGGAGCCGGGGAGCTGTTTTTT	CASSTRPDRGAGELFF
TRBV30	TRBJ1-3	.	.	TGTGCCTGGAGTCCCATGGGGGGCCCCATATATTTT	CAWSPMGGPIYF
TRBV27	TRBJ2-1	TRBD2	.	TGTGCCAGCAGTCAGGGAGACTTGTCGGGACTAGCGGTTTACAATGAGCAGTTCTTC	CASSQGDLSGLAVYNEQFF
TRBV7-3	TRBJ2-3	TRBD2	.	TGTGCCAGCAGCCCGGGTTTCGGGGGGACAGATACGCAGTATTTT	CASSPGFGGTDTQYF
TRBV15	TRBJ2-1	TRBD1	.	TGTGCCACCAGCGGAGGACAGGCGGAGCAGTTCTTC	CATSGGQAEQFF
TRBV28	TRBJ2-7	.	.	TGTGCCAGCGAGGGTCCCTACGAGCAGTACTTC	CASEGPYEQYF
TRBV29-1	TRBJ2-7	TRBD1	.	TGCAGCGTTGAAGATCAGGGACAGGGAGCCTACGAGCAGTACTTC	CSVEDQGQGAYEQYF
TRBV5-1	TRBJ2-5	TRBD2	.	TGCGCCAGCAGCCGGACTAGCGGGCAAGAGACCCAGTACTTC	CASSRTSGQETQYF
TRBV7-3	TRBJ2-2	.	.	TGTGCCAGCAGGGCCCAGCATCTCGGGGAGCTGTTTTTT	CASRAQHLGELFF
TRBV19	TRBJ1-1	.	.	TGTGCCAGTAGTATAGTACCGCAGGGGAGTCGGACTGAAGCTTTCTTT	CASSIVPQGSRTEAFF
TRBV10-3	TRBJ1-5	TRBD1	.	TGTGCCATCAGGGCAGAAGGGGGCGGTCAGCCCCAGCATTTT	CAIRAEGGGQPQHF